The following is a TCR beta chain sequence with its context. The target antigen is unknown. Time point denoted: week 5, during vaccination. Each dose of the vaccine consisted of 300 ug of mutant IDH1 20-mer peptide, with topical imiquimod. This specimen belongs to a study of a mutant IDH1 vaccine in newly diagnosed glioma. Study-wide context: Once 4-6 weeks had passed after radiotherapy alone, vaccination started, or it started with temozolomide cycles.

The CDR3 sequence is 17 residues long. Germline V CDR1 and CDR2: SGHNT, YYREEE (reference sequence). Trimming left V 4 bases short and J 0 bases short, with 19 bases between. Generated by immunoSEQ multiplex PCR, the TCRdb table keeps only in-frame clones and is missing some. This sample has around 38,000 clones, with roughly four fifths found just once. Study-level points and caveats: Pseudoprogression looked unconnected to shifts in top peripheral T cell clonotypes. Induction of immune responses by the vaccine occurred in 93.3% of patients.

The chain combines TRBV5-4 with TRBJ1-1; D gene unclear. Material: PBMCs, obtained from a glioma patient whose treatment included an IDH1 peptide vaccine. This receptor was taken from a man aged 25-45 years with glioma. The CDR3 DNA follows: TGTGCCAGCAGCCCAGCCTATTCGACGCCTATGAACACTGAAGCTTTCTTT. Amino acid sequence: CASSPAYSTPMNTEAFF. Supplemented by reference TRBV5-4 and TRBJ1-1, the full variable domain reads ETGVTQSPTHLIKTRGQQVTLRCSSQSGHNTVSWYQQALGQGPQFIFQYYREEENGRGNFPPRFSGLQFPNYSSELNVNALELDDSALYLCASSPAYSTPMNTEAFFGQGTRLTVV.